This entry lists 27 T cell receptor beta chains sequenced from one sample in a study of T cell responses to AZD1222 COVID-19 vaccine. Sequencing was performed with immunoSEQ multiplex PCR; in TCRdb, only in-frame clones are kept and a portion is missing. Of fewer than 150,000 clones listed, over 75% are singletons. The sequencing here drew on peripheral blood, taken on day 0 of AZD1222 vaccination. The receptors come from an adult in good health.

The rearrangement joins TRBV5-1 to TRBJ1-1; the D is unclear. The germline V and J ends were trimmed by 4 bases and 3 bases, with 10 bases remaining between them. Germline CDR1 and CDR2: SGHRS and YFSETQ. There are 13 residues in the CDR3. The CDR3 sequence is CASSPDGYTEAFF. As DNA, the CDR3 is TGCGCCAGCAGCCCGGACGGGTACACTGAAGCTTTCTTT.

The chain is built from TRBV5-4 and TRBJ2-5; 8 bases line up with TRBD2. The CDR3 contains 15 residues. V trimming: 0 bases; J trimming: 5 bases; junction bases outside the gene matches: 6. Germline V gives CDR1 SGHNT, CDR2 YYREEE (reference sequence). This CDR3 reads CASSLAGGPGETQYF. In DNA form, the CDR3 reads TGTGCCAGCAGCTTGGCGGGAGGGCCGGGGGAGACCCAGTACTTC.

The chain recombines TRBV6-5 with TRBJ2-7, with 9 bases fitting TRBD1. J gave up 2 bases and V 9 bases, and 5 bases lay outside the gene matches. CDR1 is MNHEY and CDR2 is SVGAGI in the germline V gene. CDR3 length: 13 amino acids. The chain's CDR3 is CASNRDRAYEQYF. In DNA form, the CDR3 reads TGTGCCAGTAACCGGGACAGGGCCTACGAGCAGTACTTC.

The chain employs TRBV6-5 and TRBJ2-7, with D tentatively TRBD1 or TRBD2 (5 bases each). V lost 6 bases to trimming and J lost 3 bases, with 18 bases between them. Germline V CDR1 and CDR2: MNHEY, SVGAGI. CDR3 length: 15 amino acids. The CDR3 loop is CASRRLGREIYEQYF. In DNA, the CDR3 is TGTGCCAGCAGACGCCTCGGCAGGGAGATCTACGAGCAGTACTTC.

The chain joins TRBV10-3 to TRBJ1-4; D may be TRBD1 (5 bases). The CDR3 runs to 14 residues. V shed 6 bases and J shed 4 bases, with 12 bases lying between them. Germline values: CDR1 ENHRY, CDR2 SYGVKD. The CDR3 protein is CAISGTEFNEKLFF. DNA of the CDR3: TGTGCCATCAGCGGGACCGAGTTTAATGAAAAACTGTTTTTT.

The V gene is TRBV27, the J gene TRBJ1-5; D remains unclear. The germline V gene has CDR1 MNHEY and CDR2 SMNVEV (reference sequence). The CDR3 has 13 residues. Trimming left V 2 bases short and J 4 bases short, with 6 bases between. Here the CDR3 DNA reads TGTGCCAGCAGTTTAAGGGCAAATCAGCCCCAGCATTTT. This translates into CASSLRANQPQHF.

The chain is built from TRBV5-1 and TRBJ2-1; TRBD1 might be the D (6 bases). This CDR3 is built from 15 residues. Trimming cost V 6 bases and J 1 base, with 14 bases left between them. Looked up from germline, CDR1 is SGHRS and CDR2 is YFSETQ. CDR3: CASNRQAFSYNEQFF. The CDR3 coding sequence is TGCGCCAGCAACCGACAGGCCTTTTCCTACAATGAGCAGTTCTTC.

The chain has TRBV19 and TRBJ2-4; the D is unclear. CDR3 size: 16 residues. The ends were cut back, 1 base at V and 3 bases at J, with 13 bases in the middle. Germline loops: CDR1 LNHDA, CDR2 SQIVND (reference sequence). The CDR3 DNA follows: TGTGCCAGTAGTATAGCAGCCGGTGGGGTCAAAAACATTCAGTACTTC. Residues: CASSIAAGGVKNIQYF.

The V call is TRBV11-3, the J call TRBJ2-7, with 9 nucleotides matching TRBD2. CDR1 SGHNT and CDR2 YENEEA come from the germline V gene. This CDR3 is 15 amino acids long. V lost 0 bases, J lost 6 bases, and 6 bases stayed unmatched. The CDR3 here is CASSLDGGGVAEQYF. DNA of the CDR3: TGTGCCAGCAGCTTAGATGGCGGGGGGGTGGCCGAGCAGTACTTC.

The chain recombines TRBV14 with TRBJ2-7; D not resolved. The germline V gene has CDR1 SGHDN and CDR2 FVKESK. The CDR3 is 15 amino acids. Trimming stripped 2 bases from V and 0 bases from J, with 11 bases between. This CDR3 reads CASSQYRTISYEQYF. The CDR3 DNA follows: TGTGCCAGCAGCCAATACCGCACAATCTCCTACGAGCAGTACTTC.

The V gene is TRBV9, the J gene TRBJ1-2; 11 bases fit TRBD1. CDR1 is SGDLS, CDR2 YYNGEE, per germline. The CDR3 runs 14 residues. Losses at the gene ends were 4 bases for V and 6 bases for J; bases not matched to a gene: 5. CDR3 protein: CASSPGTGGDGYTF. CDR3 in DNA: TGTGCCAGCAGCCCCGGGACAGGGGGAGATGGCTACACCTTC.

This rearrangement joins TRBV7-9 to TRBJ1-1, with a tentative D call TRBD1 (6 bases). Germline V gene lookup returns CDR1 SEHNR and CDR2 FQNEAQ (reference sequence). This CDR3 region has 15 residues. V dropped 5 bases and J dropped 3 bases, with 16 bases sitting between them. CDR3 coding DNA: TGTGCCAGCAGCCCCTGGGGGGGGGCGGACACTGAAGCTTTCTTT. It encodes CASSPWGGADTEAFF.

The CDR3 here is CASSNGNTDTQYF. The CDR3 region has the DNA TGTGCCAGTAGTAACGGGAACACAGATACGCAGTATTTT. The genes are TRBV19 and TRBJ2-3; weak D call: TRBD2 (5 bases). V lost 4 bases to trimming and J lost 2 bases, with 7 bases between them. Germline V gene sequence: CDR1 LNHDA, CDR2 SQIVND (reference sequence). The CDR3 runs to 13 residues.

The J gene is TRBJ2-1, the V gene TRBV7-2; no clear D gene. Trimming shortened V by 3 bases and J by 8 bases, and 11 bases separated the two germline ends. Germline loops: CDR1 SGHTA, CDR2 FQGNSA. The length of the CDR3 is 13 residues. Here the CDR3 reads CASSFSTLYEQFF. The CDR3 nucleotides are TGTGCCAGCAGCTTTTCCACCCTCTATGAGCAGTTCTTC.

The rearrangement links TRBV7-8 to TRBJ2-3; D remains ambiguous. The CDR3 is made up of 12 amino acids. Germline CDR1 and CDR2: SGHVS and FQNEAQ. The V end lost 5 bases, the J end lost 0 bases, and 3 bases lay between the germline ends. The CDR3 sequence: CASSPSTDTQYF. The CDR3 region has the DNA TGTGCCAGCAGCCCTAGCACAGATACGCAGTATTTT.

In this sample, this clone turned up a few times. The rearrangement joins TRBV30 to TRBJ2-1, with 7 nucleotides matching TRBD2. V trimming: 5 bases; J trimming: 9 bases; junction bases outside the gene matches: 7. The CDR3 contains 12 residues. Germline V gene lookup returns CDR1 GTSNPN and CDR2 SVGIG (reference sequence). The CDR3 spells CAWDTSVGEQFF. The CDR3 DNA sequence: TGTGCCTGGGACACTAGCGTCGGTGAGCAGTTCTTC. Full variable domain (missing parts from reference TRBV30 and TRBJ2-1): SQTIHQWPATLVQPVGSPLSLECTVEGTSNPNLYWYRQAAGRGLQLLFYSVGIGQISSEVPQNLSASRPQDRQFILSSKKLLLSDSGFYLCAWDTSVGEQFFGPGTRLTVL.

This chain links TRBV7-9 with TRBJ2-3; weak D call: TRBD1 (6 bases). The CDR3 consists of 13 residues. CDR1 and CDR2 from the germline V gene are SEHNR and FQNEAQ (reference sequence). V gave up 5 bases and J gave up 4 bases, with 10 bases separating them. The CDR3 sequence is CASSAKGADTQYF. The CDR3 DNA sequence: TGTGCCAGCAGCGCCAAGGGGGCAGATACGCAGTATTTT.

This chain connects TRBV5-1 to TRBJ2-1; maybe TRBD2 (6 bases). Per the germline V gene, CDR1 is SGHRS and CDR2 is YFSETQ. This CDR3 is built from 14 residues. Trimming took 4 bases from V and 9 from J, leaving 17 bases between them. CDR3 in amino acids: CASSQLGGVGEQFF. The CDR3 DNA reads as TGCGCCAGCAGCCAGCTGGGGGGAGTTGGTGAGCAGTTCTTC. Full variable domain (rest looked up from reference TRBV5-1 and TRBJ2-1): KAGVTQTPRYLIKTRGQQVTLSCSPISGHRSVSWYQQTPGQGLQFLFEYFSETQRNKGNFPGRFSGRQFSNSRSEMNVSTLELGDSALYLCASSQLGGVGEQFFGPGTRLTVL.

The chain combines TRBV6-2 or TRBV6-3 with TRBJ2-2, with 9 bases lining up with TRBD2. Looked up from germline, CDR1 is MNHEY and CDR2 is SVGEGT. Unmatched junction bases numbered 7, after V lost 4 bases and J lost 1 base. The CDR3 loop spans 17 amino acids. The CDR3: CASSSLAGGRNTGELFF. The DNA of the CDR3 is TGTGCCAGCAGTTCCCTGGCGGGAGGGCGGAACACCGGGGAGCTGTTTTTT.

The chain joins TRBV6-5 to TRBJ2-7; D is perhaps TRBD1 (5 bases). Between the trimmed V and J ends, which lost 9 bases and 5 bases, there was a span of 20 bases. Germline lookup yields CDR1 MNHEY and CDR2 SVGAGI. CDR3 size: 14 residues. The CDR3 region is CASLKKGITDEQYF. CDR3 in DNA: TGTGCCAGTCTTAAAAAGGGGATTACCGACGAGCAGTACTTC.

The rearrangement joins TRBV10-3 to TRBJ2-1; 11 positions agree with TRBD1. The CDR3 has 15 residues. V was clipped by 4 bases and J by 6 bases; unmatched bases: 5. Germline V gene data show CDR1 as ENHRY and CDR2 as SYGVKD. This chain's CDR3 is CAISGTGGYGNEQFF. The CDR3 region has the DNA TGTGCCATCAGTGGGACAGGGGGCTATGGCAATGAGCAGTTCTTC.

The CDR3 coding sequence is TGTGCCAGCAGTGAAGGCCAGGCGTTTAATTCACCCCTCCACTTT. It codes for CASSEGQAFNSPLHF. V gene TRBV6-1 combines with J gene TRBJ1-6; no definite D call. Germline-derived CDR1 and CDR2 are MNHNS and SASEGT. Trimming shortened V by 1 base and J by 6 bases, and 10 bases separated the two germline ends. This CDR3 has 15 amino acids.

This clone was recorded only once. The chain has TRBV7-3 and TRBJ2-1; perhaps TRBD2 as D (5 bases). Germline lookup yields CDR1 SGHTA and CDR2 FQGTGA. V was clipped by 3 bases and J by 5 bases, with 8 bases between them. The CDR3 spans 13 residues. CDR3 DNA sequence: TGTGCCAGCAGCTTTACTAGGGACAATGAGCAGTTCTTC. It is translated as CASSFTRDNEQFF.

V and J are TRBV2 and TRBJ2-3; 10 positions agree with TRBD2. J gave up 4 bases and V 2 bases, and 9 bases lay outside the gene matches. The CDR3 spans 17 residues. In germline, CDR1 is SNHLY, CDR2 FYNNEI. CDR3 in amino acids: CASSERAGGFLSDTQYF. For the CDR3, the DNA is TGTGCCAGCAGTGAAAGAGCGGGGGGGTTCTTGTCAGATACGCAGTATTTT.

This sequence joins TRBV19 and TRBJ2-3, with D unclear. CDR1 LNHDA and CDR2 SQIVND come from the germline V gene (reference sequence). The CDR3 loop spans 13 amino acids. V dropped 5 bases and J dropped 1 base, with 7 bases sitting between them. The CDR3 bases are TGTGCCAGTAGTCCGACCGGCACAGATACGCAGTATTTT. Amino acids: CASSPTGTDTQYF.

The rearrangement joins TRBV28 to TRBJ1-2; 8 positions match TRBD1. V lost 6 bases and J lost 4; bases outside the gene matches: 10. Germline-derived CDR1 and CDR2 are MDHEN and SYDVKM. The CDR3 is 15 residues long. The CDR3 sequence is CASRGGTGDIYGYTF. The CDR3 DNA reads TGTGCCAGCAGGGGAGGGACAGGAGATATCTATGGCTACACCTTC.

This chain connects TRBV27 to TRBJ2-7; D is unclear. Trimming removed 4 bases at V and 1 base at J, with 17 bases between. Germline V gives CDR1 MNHEY, CDR2 SMNVEV (reference sequence). CDR3 length: 16 amino acids. CDR3: CASSSPPGQASYEQYF. In nucleotides, the CDR3 is TGTGCCAGCAGTTCCCCCCCGGGCCAGGCTTCCTACGAGCAGTACTTC.